One sample yielded the 13 T cell receptor beta chains listed below, sequenced in a study of T cell changes during pregnancy in multiple sclerosis. The repertoire was sequenced with immunoSEQ multiplex PCR; TCRdb's copy has only in-frame clones and lacks some. The data contain approximately 66,000 clones, roughly nine tenths of them singletons. The material sequenced was CD8+ T cells from peripheral blood mononuclear cells, taken before pregnancy. The source of these receptors is a female donor with multiple sclerosis, enrolled in a pregnancy study.

The chain employs TRBV6-5 and TRBJ2-5; possible D gene TRBD2, 7 bases. V was pared by 6 bases and J by 5 bases, with 16 bases between. This CDR3 comprises 14 residues. Germline assignment: CDR1 MNHEY and CDR2 SVGAGI. This chain's CDR3 is CASRSTGGRETQYF. The CDR3 DNA reads as TGTGCCAGCAGATCAACCGGGGGGCGGGAGACCCAGTACTTC.

The chain carries TRBV4-1 and TRBJ1-1; D uncertain. This CDR3 comprises 15 residues. The ends were cut back, 4 bases at V and 1 base at J, with 13 bases in the middle. CDR1 is MGHRA and CDR2 is YSYEKL in the germline V gene. In DNA form, the CDR3 reads TGCGCCAGCAGCCCGCGGACTTTGGGGAACACTGAAGCTTTCTTT. This codes for CASSPRTLGNTEAFF.

V gene TRBV27 combines with J gene TRBJ1-2; 7 bases are a match to TRBD1. The V gene's germline CDR1 is MNHEY and CDR2 SMNVEV (reference sequence). This CDR3 comprises 12 residues. J was trimmed by 4 bases and V by 6 bases; bases with no gene match: 2. The CDR3 sequence: CASSGQAYGYTF. In DNA, the CDR3 is TGTGCCAGCAGCGGACAGGCCTATGGCTACACCTTC.

The chain links TRBV4-1 to TRBJ2-3; tentatively, D is TRBD1 (5 bases). Germline CDR1 and CDR2: MGHRA and YSYEKL. The CDR3 has 14 amino acids. V shed 1 base and J shed 4 bases, with 9 bases lying between them. The CDR3 DNA sequence: TGCGCCAGCAGCCAAGGACAGCCTCCAGATACGCAGTATTTT. This codes for CASSQGQPPDTQYF.

This clone was seen once. V gene TRBV9 combines with J gene TRBJ1-1; a weak D match, TRBD1 (5 bases). The length of the CDR3 is 13 residues. Between the trimmed V and J ends, which lost 2 bases and 8 bases, there was a span of 13 bases. CDR1 and CDR2 from the germline V gene are SGDLS and YYNGEE. The chain's CDR3 is CASSVRRGTEAFF. Here the CDR3 DNA reads TGTGCCAGCAGCGTGAGAAGGGGAACCGAAGCTTTCTTT.

The rearrangement links TRBV9 to TRBJ1-1, with 7 bases that match TRBD1. Germline-derived CDR1 and CDR2 are SGDLS and YYNGEE. The junction had 4 bases not matched to a gene; V was cut back by 0 bases and J by 8 bases. The CDR3 is made up of 13 amino acids. CDR3 nucleotide sequence: TGTGCCAGCAGCGTAGGTGGAGGGGGCGAAGCTTTCTTT. Translation gives CASSVGGGGEAFF.

This sequence joins TRBV9 and TRBJ1-6, with 7 nucleotides matching TRBD1. V lost 5 bases to trimming and J lost 6 bases; unmatched junction nucleotides: 5. CDR3 length: 14 amino acids. CDR1 is SGDLS and CDR2 is YYNGEE in the germline V gene. CDR3 sequence: CASRQGVTNSPLHF. The CDR3 DNA sequence: TGTGCCAGCAGGCAGGGGGTCACTAATTCACCCCTCCACTTT.

The chain employs TRBV11-3 and TRBJ2-3, with 8 nucleotides matching TRBD1. The CDR3 has 18 amino acids. J was trimmed by 2 bases and V by 0 bases; bases with no gene match: 10. Germline V gene sequence: CDR1 SGHNT, CDR2 YENEEA. The CDR3 bases are TGTGCCAGCAGCTTAGACGGGGGTGGACAGGGCCCCACAGATACGCAGTATTTT. Its translation: CASSLDGGGQGPTDTQYF.

J is TRBJ2-2 and V is TRBV2; TRBD2 is a possible D gene (5 bases). The CDR3 length is 12 residues. Germline CDR1 is SNHLY and CDR2 is FYNNEI. Trimming pared 7 bases from V and 4 bases from J, leaving 7 bases between. The CDR3 bases are TGTGCCAGCATTAGCGTCACCGGGGAGCTGTTTTTT. Translating gives CASISVTGELFF.

The CDR3: CASSRRGSQPQHF. The CDR3 region has the DNA TGTGCCAGCAGTCGGAGGGGAAGCCAGCCCCAGCATTTT. This chain links TRBV2 with TRBJ1-5; maybe TRBD1 (5 bases). Trimming took 5 bases from V and 7 from J, leaving 12 bases between them. The germline gives CDR1 SNHLY, CDR2 FYNNEI. The CDR3 sequence is 13 residues long.

This rearrangement joins TRBV9 to TRBJ1-2; 9 nucleotides align to TRBD1. V shed 3 bases, J shed 5 bases, and the junction held 11 bases outside the gene matches. The CDR3 is made up of 16 amino acids. Germline CDR1 and CDR2: SGDLS and YYNGEE. CDR3 sequence: CASSAPTGTGIYGYTF. DNA for the CDR3: TGTGCCAGCAGCGCCCCGACCGGGACAGGGATTTATGGCTACACCTTC.

The genes are TRBV5-6 and TRBJ2-2; TRBD2 agrees at 13 bases. In germline, CDR1 is SGHDT, CDR2 YYEEEE. V was clipped by 3 bases and J by 3 bases; unmatched bases: 5. There are 17 residues in the CDR3. The CDR3 reads CASSWGTSGVHTGELFF. The CDR3, as DNA: TGTGCCAGCAGCTGGGGGACTAGCGGGGTTCACACCGGGGAGCTGTTTTTT.

The genes are TRBV13 and TRBJ2-5; D perhaps matches TRBD2 (5 bases). CDR1 is PRHDT and CDR2 is FYEKMQ in the germline V gene (reference sequence). The CDR3 has 14 amino acids. V dropped 0 bases and J dropped 4 bases, with 9 bases sitting between them. CDR3 protein: CASSLGLEGETQYF. The CDR3 DNA reads as TGTGCCAGCAGCTTAGGCCTCGAGGGAGAGACCCAGTACTTC.